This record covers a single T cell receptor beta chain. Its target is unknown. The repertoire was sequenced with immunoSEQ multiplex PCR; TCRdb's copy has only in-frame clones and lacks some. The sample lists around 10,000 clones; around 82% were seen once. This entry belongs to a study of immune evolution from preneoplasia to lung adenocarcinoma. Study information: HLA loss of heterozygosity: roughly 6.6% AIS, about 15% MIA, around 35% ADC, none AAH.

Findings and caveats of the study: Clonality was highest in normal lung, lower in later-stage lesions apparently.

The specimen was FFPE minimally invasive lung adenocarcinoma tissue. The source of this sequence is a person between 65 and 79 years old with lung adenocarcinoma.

In DNA form, the CDR3 reads TGTGCCAGCAGCCCGGGACAGGTTCTTGCGCCCCAGCATTTT. Residues: CASSPGQVLAPQHF. The rearrangement joins TRBV7-8 to TRBJ1-5; 8 bases map to TRBD1. The J segment lost 9 bases and the V segment lost 5 bases, leaving 9 bases of the junction unmatched. CDR1 SGHVS and CDR2 FQNEAQ come from the germline V gene. The CDR3 consists of 14 residues. Drawing the rest from reference TRBV7-8 and TRBJ1-5, the complete variable domain is GAGVSQSPRYKVAKRGQDVALRCDPISGHVSLFWYQQALGQGPEFLTYFQNEAQLDKSGLPSDRFFAERPEGSVSTLKIQRTQQEDSAVYLCASSPGQVLAPQHFGDGTRLSIL.